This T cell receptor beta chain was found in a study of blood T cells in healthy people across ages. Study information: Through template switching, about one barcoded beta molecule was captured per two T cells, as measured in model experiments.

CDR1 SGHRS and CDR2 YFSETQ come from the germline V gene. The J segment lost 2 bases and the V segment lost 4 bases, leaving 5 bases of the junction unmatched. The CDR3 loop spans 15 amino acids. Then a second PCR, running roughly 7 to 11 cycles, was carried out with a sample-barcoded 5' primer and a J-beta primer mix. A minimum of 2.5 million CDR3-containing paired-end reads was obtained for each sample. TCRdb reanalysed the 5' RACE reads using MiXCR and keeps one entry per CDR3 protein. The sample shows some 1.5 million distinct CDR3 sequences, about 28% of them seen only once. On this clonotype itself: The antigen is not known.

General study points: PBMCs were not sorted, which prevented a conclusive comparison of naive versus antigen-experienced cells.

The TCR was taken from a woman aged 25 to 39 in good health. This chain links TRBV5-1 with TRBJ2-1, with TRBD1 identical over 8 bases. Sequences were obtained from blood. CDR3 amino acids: CASSPDRETYNEQFF. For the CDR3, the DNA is TGCGCCAGCAGCCCGGACAGGGAGACCTACAATGAGCAGTTCTTC.